Presented here are 9 T cell receptor beta chains from one specimen sequenced in a study of control samples from healthy donors and cancer patients (dated by TCRdb to 2020 to 2021). Library preparation was by the immunoSEQ multiplex PCR assay. Held by TCRdb, this immuneACCESS table contains in-frame sequences only and omits some clones. Under half of the omission traces to an unresolved V gene where checked; the cause of the rest is unknown. The sample contains 100,000 to 120,000 clones, 70% to 85% of them found a single time. The ten most abundant clones make up 6% to 8% of the sample. The sequenced sample was blood. These receptors were collected from a man between 18 and 29 years old in good health.

The chain combines TRBV12-3 or TRBV12-4 with TRBJ1-1, with unresolved D. This CDR3 has 12 residues. The V gene lost 8 bases and the J gene lost 6 bases, with 13 bases spanning the gap. The CDR3 bases are TGTGCCAGCCGACGGGCAGTTGCTGAAGCTTTCTTT. Translating it yields CASRRAVAEAFF.

CDR3 protein: CASSRNDRGRLTQHF. The CDR3, as DNA: TGTGCCAGCAGCCGAAACGACAGGGGCCGCCTGACCCAGCATTTT. The J gene is TRBJ1-5, the V gene TRBV6-5; 8 bases are shared with TRBD1. CDR3 length: 15 residues. CDR1 MNHEY and CDR2 SVGAGI come from the germline V gene. V was pared by 6 bases and J by 11 bases, with 15 bases of the junction left unmatched.

The V gene is TRBV28, the J gene TRBJ1-2, with 8 bases identical to TRBD1. Germline assignment: CDR1 MDHEN and CDR2 SYDVKM. This CDR3 spans 15 amino acids. V shed 0 bases, J shed 4 bases, and the junction held 4 bases outside the gene matches. The CDR3 DNA follows: TGTGCCAGCAGTTTATGGGCAGGGGGCGTCTATGGCTACACCTTC. Amino acid sequence: CASSLWAGGVYGYTF.

This clone has a handful of counts. The chain couples TRBV28 to TRBJ1-3, with D possibly matching TRBD1 (6 bases). The V end was cut by 7 bases, the J end by 1 base, with 14 bases between. Germline values: CDR1 MDHEN, CDR2 SYDVKM. This CDR3 has 15 residues. CDR3 DNA sequence: TGTGCCAGCACCCACAGGGAGCCTTCTGGAAACACCATATATTTT. Protein product: CASTHREPSGNTIYF.

The rearrangement uses TRBV10-3 and TRBJ2-7; 8 positions match TRBD2. J was trimmed by 3 bases and V by 10 bases; bases with no gene match: 11. The CDR3 runs 14 residues. Germline values: CDR1 ENHRY, CDR2 SYGVKD. In DNA form, the CDR3 reads TGTGCCACCGGGGAGAGCGGGGGTAACTACGAGCAGTACGTC. It specifies CATGESGGNYEQYV.

The chain combines TRBV4-1 with TRBJ2-3; D uncertain. V was pared by 6 bases and J by 2 bases, with 12 bases between. CDR3 length: 14 residues. Germline lookup yields CDR1 MGHRA and CDR2 YSYEKL. CDR3: CASSPDPSTDTQYF. CDR3 bases: TGCGCCAGCAGTCCCGACCCATCCACAGATACGCAGTATTTT.

The rearrangement uses TRBV7-9 and TRBJ1-1; D not resolved. The CDR3 has 18 residues. V was shortened by 0 bases and J by 1 base, with 18 bases between the two germline ends. Germline V gene sequence: CDR1 SEHNR, CDR2 FQNEAQ (reference sequence). CDR3 sequence (DNA): TGTGCCAGCAGCTTAGCGTCAACATCTAGGTCTGAGAACACTGAAGCTTTCTTT. Its protein is CASSLASTSRSENTEAFF.

The J gene is TRBJ1-6, the V gene TRBV14; the D is unclear. This CDR3 comprises 14 residues. CDR1 is SGHDN, CDR2 FVKESK, per germline. The ends were cut back, 0 bases at V and 9 bases at J, with 9 bases in the middle. The CDR3 DNA reads TGTGCCAGCAGCCAAGATTTGAAGGGTTCACCCCTCCACTTT. Protein: CASSQDLKGSPLHF.

This chain uses TRBV2 with TRBJ1-2, with 9 bases matching TRBD1. Germline values: CDR1 SNHLY, CDR2 FYNNEI. CDR3 length: 14 residues. Germline trimming cut 5 bases from V and 4 bases from J; bases unmatched to any gene: 5. The CDR3 DNA is TGTGCCAGCAGTACGGGACAGGGAGTCTATGGCTACACCTTC. Translation: CASSTGQGVYGYTF.